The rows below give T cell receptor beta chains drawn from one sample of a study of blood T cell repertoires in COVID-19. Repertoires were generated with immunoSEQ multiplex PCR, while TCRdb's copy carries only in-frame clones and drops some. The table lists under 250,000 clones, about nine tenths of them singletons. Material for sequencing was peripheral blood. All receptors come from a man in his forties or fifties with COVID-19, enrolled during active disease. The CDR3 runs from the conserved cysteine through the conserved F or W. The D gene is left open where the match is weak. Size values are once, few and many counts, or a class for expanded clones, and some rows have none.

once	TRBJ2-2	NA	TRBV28	TGTGCCAGCAGCTCACAGACAGCGACCCTATACACCGGGGAGCTGTTTTTT	CASSSQTATLYTGELFF
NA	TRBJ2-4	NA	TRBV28	TGTGCCAGCAGTGGAGGGGGCGTCAAAAACATTCAGTACTTC	CASSGGGVKNIQYF
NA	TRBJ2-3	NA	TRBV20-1	TGCAGTGCTAGTAGGAGCGCCTCATCCACAGATACGCAGTATTTT	CSASRSASSTDTQYF
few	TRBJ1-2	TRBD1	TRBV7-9	TGTGCCAGCAGCTACGCCGAGACAGGGGGCGATGGCTACACCTTC	CASSYAETGGDGYTF
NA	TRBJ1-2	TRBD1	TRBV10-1	TGCGCCAGCAGTAAATACCGGGACAGGACTCCCTATGGCTACACCTTC	CASSKYRDRTPYGYTF
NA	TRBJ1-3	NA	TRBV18	TGTGCCAGCTCACGGGTGGTGGAGAGCTCTGGAAACACCATATATTTT	CASSRVVESSGNTIYF
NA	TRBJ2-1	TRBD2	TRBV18	TGTGCCAGCTCACCCGGACTAGAAACATACAATGAGCAGTTCTTC	CASSPGLETYNEQFF
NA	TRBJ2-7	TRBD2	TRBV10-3	TGTGCCGCCGGGAGGGCGGCGTACGAGCAGTACTTC	CAAGRAAYEQYF
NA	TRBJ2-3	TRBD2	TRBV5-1	TGCGCCAGCAGGACTAGCGGAGTTAGCACAGATACGCAGTATTTT	CASRTSGVSTDTQYF
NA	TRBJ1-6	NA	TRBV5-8	TGTGCCAGCAGCTTTTGGAGCTCCTATAATTCACCCCTCCACTTT	CASSFWSSYNSPLHF
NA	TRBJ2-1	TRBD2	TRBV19	TGTGCCAGTAGGAACAGCGGGAGGGCCGGGGGCAATGAGCAGTTCTTC	CASRNSGRAGGNEQFF
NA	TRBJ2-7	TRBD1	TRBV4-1	TGCGCCAGCAGCCAAGATTTGAGACAGGGGTCCTACGAGCAGTACTTC	CASSQDLRQGSYEQYF
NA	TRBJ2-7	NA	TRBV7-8	TGTGCCAGCACCCGAGGGCAGGGCTACGAGCAGTACTTC	CASTRGQGYEQYF
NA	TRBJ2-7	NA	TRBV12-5	TGTGCTAGTGGTTTGGGACTAGGGCACGAGCAGTACTTC	CASGLGLGHEQYF
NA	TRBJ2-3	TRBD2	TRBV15	TGTGCCACCAGCAGAGATGGGTGGACTAGCGGGACAGATACGCAGTATTTT	CATSRDGWTSGTDTQYF
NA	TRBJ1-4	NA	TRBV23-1	TGCGCCAGCAGTCCGGGTGGGTTGTATGAAAAACTGTTTTTT	CASSPGGLYEKLFF
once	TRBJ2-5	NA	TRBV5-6	TGTGCCAGCAGCTGGGGGCCTAGCCAAGAGACCCAGTACTTC	CASSWGPSQETQYF
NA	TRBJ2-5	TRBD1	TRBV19	TGTGCCAGTAGGGACAGGGGGCGCGGGCAAGAGACCCAGTACTTC	CASRDRGRGQETQYF
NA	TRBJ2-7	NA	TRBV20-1	TGCAGTGCTAGTAGACAGAACGAGCAGTACTTC	CSASRQNEQYF
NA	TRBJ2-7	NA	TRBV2	TGTGCCACTCAACAGGATACCTACGAGCAGTACTTC	CATQQDTYEQYF
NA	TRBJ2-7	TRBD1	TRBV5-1	TGCGCCAGCAGCTTGGGGACAGGGTCCTCCGAGCAGTACTTC	CASSLGTGSSEQYF
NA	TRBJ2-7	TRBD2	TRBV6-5	TGTGCCAGCAGGGACCCGAGCGGGAGTTCCTACGAGCAGTACTTC	CASRDPSGSSYEQYF
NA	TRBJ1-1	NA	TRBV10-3	TGTGCCATCACCCGGGACTTCACTGAAGCTTTCTTT	CAITRDFTEAFF
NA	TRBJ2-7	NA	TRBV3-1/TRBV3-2	TGTGCCAGCAGCCAAGCGTCCTACGAGCAGTACTTC	CASSQASYEQYF
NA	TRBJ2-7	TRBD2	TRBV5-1	TGCGCCAGCCGTCCGGGACTAGCGGTATACGAGCAGTACTTC	CASRPGLAVYEQYF
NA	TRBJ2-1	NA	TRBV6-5	TGTGCCAGCACATGGACTACTGGGGAGCAGTTCTTC	CASTWTTGEQFF
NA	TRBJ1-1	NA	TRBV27	TGTGCCAGCTGTAGCTTTGGGGGCGGAACTGAAGCTTTCTTT	CASCSFGGGTEAFF
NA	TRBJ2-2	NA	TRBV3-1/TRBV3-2	TGTGCCAGCAGCCGAGCGGCCGGGGAGCTGTTTTTT	CASSRAAGELFF
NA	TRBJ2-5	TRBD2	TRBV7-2	TGTGCCAGCAGCCCGTCGGGGGGACAAGAGACCCAGTACTTC	CASSPSGGQETQYF
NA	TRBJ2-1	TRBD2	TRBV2	TGTGCCAGCAGTTGGCGGGAGGGCCCATCTAATGAGCAGTTCTTC	CASSWREGPSNEQFF
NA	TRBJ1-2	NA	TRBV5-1	TGCGCCAGCAGCTTGTCACAGGGCACTAACTATGGCTACACCTTC	CASSLSQGTNYGYTF
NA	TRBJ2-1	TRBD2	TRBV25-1	TGTGCCAGCAGGCGGGAGGATCTTGGTGAGCAGTTCTTC	CASRREDLGEQFF
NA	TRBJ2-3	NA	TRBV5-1	TGCGCCAGCAGCTTGGGACAGAAGGCCACCCGCACAGATACGCAGTATTTT	CASSLGQKATRTDTQYF
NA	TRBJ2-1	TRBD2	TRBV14	TGTGCCAGCAGCCCCAGAGTAGCGGGGAGCTCCTACAATGAGCAGTTCTTC	CASSPRVAGSSYNEQFF
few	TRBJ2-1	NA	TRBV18	TGTGCCAGCTCACCCCGACTAGACTACAATGAGCAGTTCTTC	CASSPRLDYNEQFF
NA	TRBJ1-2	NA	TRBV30	TGTGCCTGGAGCACCGGGACAAACTATGGCTACACCTTC	CAWSTGTNYGYTF
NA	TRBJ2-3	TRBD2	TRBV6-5	TGTGCCAGCATTCCGCTAGCGGGAGTTTCAGATACGCAGTATTTT	CASIPLAGVSDTQYF
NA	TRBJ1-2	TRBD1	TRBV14	TGTGCCAGCAGACCCCAGGGACAGGGGGCAAGGGGCTACACCTTC	CASRPQGQGARGYTF
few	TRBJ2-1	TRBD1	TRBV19	TGTGCCAGTAGCCTCGGACAGGGCCCCTACAATGAGCAGTTCTTC	CASSLGQGPYNEQFF
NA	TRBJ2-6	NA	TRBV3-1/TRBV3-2	TGTGCCAGCGGGATAGGGGGCTCTGGGGCCAACGTCCTGACTTTC	CASGIGGSGANVLTF
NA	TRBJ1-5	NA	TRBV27	TGTGCCAGCTCACCGGGTGTGGGTCAGCCCCAGCATTTT	CASSPGVGQPQHF
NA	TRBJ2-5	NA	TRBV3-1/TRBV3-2	TGTGCCAGCAGTCTCCAAGAGACCCAGTACTTC	CASSLQETQYF
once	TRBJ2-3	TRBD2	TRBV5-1	TGCGCCAGCAGCTTGGGACTAGCGGAGCCAACAGATACGCAGTATTTT	CASSLGLAEPTDTQYF
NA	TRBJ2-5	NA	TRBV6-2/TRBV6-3	TGTGCCAGCAGTCCCGACTGGACCCAGTACTTC	CASSPDWTQYF
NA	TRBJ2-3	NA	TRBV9	TGTGCCAGCAGTCAGACTAGCACAGATACGCAGTATTTT	CASSQTSTDTQYF
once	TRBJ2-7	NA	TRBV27	TGTGCCAGCAGTCTCAAGCTCCACTACGAGCAGTACTTC	CASSLKLHYEQYF
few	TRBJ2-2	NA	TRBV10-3	TGTGCCATCAGGGGGGCTGCCACCGGGGAGCTGTTTTTT	CAIRGAATGELFF
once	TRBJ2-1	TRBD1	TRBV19	TGTGCCAGTAGTATGGGTCAGGGGGTCTACAATGAGCAGTTCTTC	CASSMGQGVYNEQFF
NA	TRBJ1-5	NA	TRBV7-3	TGTGCCAGCAGCGCGCGACGGGGTCAGCCCCAGCATTTT	CASSARRGQPQHF
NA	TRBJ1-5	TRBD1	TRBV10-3	TGTGCCATCAGTGAGAAACAAACGGGACAGGGCGTTTTTCAGCATCAGCCCCAGCATTTT	CAISEKQTGQGVFQHQPQHF
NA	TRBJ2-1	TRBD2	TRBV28	TGTGCCAGCAGCCTAGCGGGACTAGGGGTGAATGAGCAGTTCTTC	CASSLAGLGVNEQFF
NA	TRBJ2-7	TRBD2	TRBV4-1	TGCGCCAGCAGCCAAGTAGGGACTACCCCCTCCTACGAGCAGTACTTC	CASSQVGTTPSYEQYF